This T cell receptor beta chain was captured by sequencing in a study of cytomegalovirus exposure and HLA in healthy donors. The study ran its PCR with 60 Vbeta and 13 Jbeta primers. TCRdb's copy holds only in-frame clones and misses some; the assay was immunoSEQ multiplex PCR. The table has approximately 88,000 clones, around 78% seen once. Sample: PBMCs. This clonotype was obtained from a man aged 18 to 29 in good health and CMV-seropositive.

CDR3 sequence: CASSLAVAGQAGTGELFF. The CDR3 DNA is TGCGCCAGCAGCTTGGCCGTTGCGGGACAGGCGGGCACCGGGGAGCTGTTTTTT. J is TRBJ2-2 and V is TRBV5-1; 8 bases map to TRBD1. The V and J ends lost 0 bases and 4 bases, in that order; junction bases with no gene match: 11. The V gene's germline CDR1 is SGHRS and CDR2 YFSETQ. This CDR3 is built from 18 residues.